The 21 T cell receptor beta chains below come from one sample, sequenced in a study of cytomegalovirus exposure and HLA in healthy donors. 60 Vbeta and 13 Jbeta primers were used in PCR. Clones were read by immunoSEQ multiplex PCR, and TCRdb kept only the in-frame ones, dropping some. The sample table includes around 100,000 clones. The sequencing sample was made of PBMCs. All receptors come from a man aged 40-55 years in good health and CMV-seropositive.

The rearrangement links TRBV6-5 to TRBJ2-2; D is perhaps TRBD1 (6 bases). The V end was cut by 3 bases, the J end by 4 bases, with 12 bases between. This CDR3 contains 15 residues. Germline V gene lookup returns CDR1 MNHEY and CDR2 SVGAGI. Here the CDR3 reads CASSYRQGPTGELFF. The CDR3 region has the DNA TGTGCCAGCAGTTATCGCCAGGGGCCCACCGGGGAGCTGTTTTTT.

This chain joins TRBV4-3 and TRBJ2-7; a possible D gene is TRBD1 (5 bases). From germline, CDR1 is LGHNA and CDR2 YSLEER. V was pared by 1 base and J by 5 bases, with 18 bases between. This CDR3 has 16 amino acids. The CDR3 is CASSQGLSGMGNEQYF. The CDR3 DNA sequence: TGCGCCAGCAGCCAAGGTTTGTCAGGGATGGGCAACGAGCAGTACTTC.

The DNA for the CDR3 is TGTGCCAGCAGCTCGAGCCCGGGACAGGCCGTCGGCGGGGAGCTGTTTTTT. The encoded protein is CASSSSPGQAVGGELFF. V and J are TRBV5-4 and TRBJ2-2; 8 bases are shared with TRBD1. The V and J ends lost 3 bases and 7 bases, in that order; junction bases with no gene match: 14. This CDR3 is 17 amino acids long. Germline assignment: CDR1 SGHNT and CDR2 YYREEE (reference sequence). Variable domain in full (rest from reference TRBV5-4 and TRBJ2-2): ETGVTQSPTHLIKTRGQQVTLRCSSQSGHNTVSWYQQALGQGPQFIFQYYREEENGRGNFPPRFSGLQFPNYSSELNVNALELDDSALYLCASSSSPGQAVGGELFFGEGSRLTVL.

The CDR3 nucleotides read TGTGCCAGCAGCGTAGATATGGACAGGGGTGAAGCTTTCTTT. This gives the protein CASSVDMDRGEAFF. This chain links TRBV9 with TRBJ1-1, with 9 bases fitting TRBD1. V dropped 0 bases and J dropped 7; count of bases not matched to a gene: 4. Germline CDR1 SGDLS, CDR2 YYNGEE. The CDR3 extends over 14 amino acids.

The chain has TRBV19 and TRBJ2-7; 7 bases agree with TRBD2. CDR1 is LNHDA, CDR2 SQIVND, per germline (reference sequence). CDR3 length equals 15 residues. V shed 4 bases and J 2 bases; nucleotides not matched to a gene: 8. The CDR3, as DNA: TGTGCCAGTAGTACGAGCGGGGCCATTGCCTACGAGCAGTACTTC. Encoded protein: CASSTSGAIAYEQYF. The full variable domain, with the rest looked up from reference TRBV19 and TRBJ2-7, is DGGITQSPKYLFRKEGQNVTLSCEQNLNHDAMYWYRQDPGQGLRLIYYSQIVNDFQKGDIAEGYSVSREKKESFPLTVTSAQKNPTAFYLCASSTSGAIAYEQYFGPGTRLTVT.

The rearrangement joins TRBV27 to TRBJ2-7, with 8 bases matching TRBD2. Germline CDR1 and CDR2: MNHEY and SMNVEV (reference sequence). The CDR3 loop spans 14 amino acids. The junction had 6 bases not matched to a gene; V was cut back by 2 bases and J by 6 bases. CDR3 coding DNA: TGTGCCAGCAGTTTAGGGACTAGTCCGACCGAGCAGTACTTC. As protein: CASSLGTSPTEQYF.

This chain links TRBV11-2 with TRBJ2-5; no firm D call. Germline values: CDR1 SGHAT, CDR2 FQNNGV. The CDR3 covers 11 residues. Trimming took off 3 bases at V and 4 bases at J, with 3 bases between the two ends. CDR3 loop: CASSFGETQYF. DNA for the CDR3: TGTGCCAGCAGCTTCGGAGAGACCCAGTACTTC. The whole variable domain, filled in from reference TRBV11-2 and TRBJ2-5, reads EAGVAQSPRYKIIEKRQSVAFWCNPISGHATLYWYQQILGQGPKLLIQFQNNGVVDDSQLPKDRFSAERLKGVDSTLKIQPAKLEDSAVYLCASSFGETQYFGPGTRLLVL.

V gene TRBV19 combines with J gene TRBJ1-5; no firm D call. CDR3 size: 12 residues. Germline CDR1 reads LNHDA; CDR2 reads SQIVND (reference sequence). V lost 6 bases and J lost 6, with 9 bases in between. The CDR3 is CASSPGVQPQHF. The CDR3 DNA sequence: TGTGCCAGTAGCCCCGGGGTTCAGCCCCAGCATTTT.

J is TRBJ2-1 and V is TRBV10-2; TRBD1 agrees at 7 bases. The CDR3 covers 15 residues. With 10 bases clipped from V and 8 bases from J, the junction kept 17 bases outside the gene matches. Germline assignment: CDR1 WSHSY and CDR2 SAAADI. The CDR3: CATTPGRQTGDEQFF. The CDR3, as DNA: TGCGCCACCACCCCGGGCCGACAAACAGGGGATGAGCAGTTCTTC.

With regard to this clone: Mismatch with germline at one junction end may stem from a read error. Additional DNA sequences in this sample encode the identical CDR3. The rearrangement links TRBV15 to TRBJ2-6; the match to TRBD1 covers 9 bases. CDR1 and CDR2 from the germline V gene are LNHNV and YYDKDF (reference sequence). There are 16 residues in the CDR3. The CDR3: CATSSRLGTGFNVLTF. CDR3 nucleotide sequence: TGTGCCACCAGCAGTCGCCTTGGGACAGGGTTTAACGTCCTAACTTTC.

The CDR3 DNA sequence: TGTGCCAGCAGCCCAACAGGGGGCTTTGTGGATACGCAGTATTTT. It codes for CASSPTGGFVDTQYF. The V call is TRBV11-2, the J call TRBJ2-3; TRBD1 matches at 9 bases. CDR1 and CDR2 (germline): SGHAT, FQNNGV. The CDR3 is 15 amino acids. V dropped 5 bases and J dropped 6; count of bases not matched to a gene: 9.

This chain joins TRBV27 and TRBJ2-7, with D perhaps matching TRBD1 (5 bases). CDR1 is MNHEY, CDR2 SMNVEV, per germline (reference sequence). Trimming took off 5 bases at V and 6 bases at J, with 20 bases between the two ends. The CDR3 totals 15 residues. The CDR3 nucleotides are TGTGCCAGCAGTCAAGCTGTTGGGGCGCCCGCCGAGCAGTACTTC. Protein sequence: CASSQAVGAPAEQYF.

The genes are TRBV19 and TRBJ2-5, with 16 bases matching TRBD2. Per germline, CDR1 LNHDA and CDR2 SQIVND (reference sequence). V was pared by 3 bases and J by 4 bases, with 8 bases of the junction left unmatched. There are 18 residues in the CDR3. The CDR3 loop is CASSIRGTSGRVGETQYF. The CDR3 nucleotides are TGTGCCAGTAGTATTCGGGGGACTAGCGGGAGGGTGGGAGAGACCCAGTACTTC.

The chain joins TRBV7-3 to TRBJ2-1; D is perhaps TRBD1 (6 bases). Germline V gene sequence: CDR1 SGHTA, CDR2 FQGTGA. This CDR3 contains 15 residues. V lost 5 bases and J lost 0, with 11 bases in between. This CDR3 reads CASSIGTISYNEQFF. The CDR3 nucleotides read TGTGCCAGCAGCATCGGGACAATCTCCTACAATGAGCAGTTCTTC.

V is TRBV5-4 and J is TRBJ2-7; 11 bases agree with TRBD2. The trim removed 6 bases at V and 7 bases at J, leaving 18 bases unmatched. This CDR3 is built from 17 residues. Germline V CDR1 and CDR2: SGHNT, YYREEE (reference sequence). For the CDR3, the DNA is TGTGCCAGCACCGGCGGGCTAGCGGGAGGCCTTGCGGGTGAGCAGTACTTC. It codes for CASTGGLAGGLAGEQYF. Using reference TRBV5-4 and TRBJ2-7 for the parts outside the CDR3, the full variable domain is ETGVTQSPTHLIKTRGQQVTLRCSSQSGHNTVSWYQQALGQGPQFIFQYYREEENGRGNFPPRFSGLQFPNYSSELNVNALELDDSALYLCASTGGLAGGLAGEQYFGPGTRLTVT.

This chain uses TRBV11-2 with TRBJ2-7; possible D gene TRBD1, 6 bases. The CDR3 loop spans 15 amino acids. The V end was cut by 0 bases, the J end by 3 bases, with 12 bases between. Germline V gives CDR1 SGHAT, CDR2 FQNNGV. The CDR3 DNA sequence: TGTGCCAGCAGCTTAGATAGGCAGGGGTTCTACGAGCAGTACTTC. This sequence encodes CASSLDRQGFYEQYF. Drawing the rest from reference TRBV11-2 and TRBJ2-7, the complete variable domain is EAGVAQSPRYKIIEKRQSVAFWCNPISGHATLYWYQQILGQGPKLLIQFQNNGVVDDSQLPKDRFSAERLKGVDSTLKIQPAKLEDSAVYLCASSLDRQGFYEQYFGPGTRLTVT.

J is TRBJ2-7 and V is TRBV27; tentatively, D is TRBD1 (6 bases). This CDR3 is built from 14 residues. Germline values: CDR1 MNHEY, CDR2 SMNVEV (reference sequence). V lost 2 bases to trimming and J lost 4 bases, with 12 bases between them. The CDR3 here is CASSLGPTGYEQYF. CDR3 nucleotides: TGTGCCAGCAGTTTAGGCCCGACAGGATACGAGCAGTACTTC.

The chain is built from TRBV30 and TRBJ1-2, with 7 nucleotides matching TRBD1. Germline CDR1 and CDR2: GTSNPN and SVGIG (reference sequence). With 0 bases clipped from V and 6 bases from J, the junction kept 1 base outside the gene matches. The CDR3 sequence is 12 residues long. Here the CDR3 reads CAWSVTGDGYTF. CDR3 nucleotides: TGTGCCTGGAGTGTCACAGGGGATGGCTACACCTTC.

The J gene is TRBJ1-5, the V gene TRBV6-1, with 7 bases fitting TRBD1. Germline loops: CDR1 MNHNS, CDR2 SASEGT. The CDR3 has 15 residues. The V and J ends lost 6 bases and 1 base, in that order; junction bases with no gene match: 6. CDR3 residues: CASSWDRTSNQPQHF. The DNA for the CDR3 is TGTGCCAGCAGCTGGGACAGAACAAGCAATCAGCCCCAGCATTTT.

For the CDR3, the DNA is TGTGCCAGTGGACAGGGGGTACCCTCCTACGAGCAGTACTTC. It translates to CASGQGVPSYEQYF. The J gene is TRBJ2-7, the V gene TRBV19; 10 nucleotides line up with TRBD1. Germline CDR1 reads LNHDA; CDR2 reads SQIVND (reference sequence). Trimming at V came to 8 bases and at J to 0 bases, leaving 4 bases not matched to a gene. The CDR3 is made up of 14 amino acids.

The chain uses TRBV7-3 and TRBJ2-5; 9 nucleotides line up with TRBD2. This CDR3 has 14 amino acids. The junction had 3 bases not matched to a gene; V was cut back by 0 bases and J by 7 bases. Germline loops: CDR1 SGHTA, CDR2 FQGTGA. The CDR3 nucleotides are TGTGCCAGCAGCTTAACTAGCGGGAGCGTGACCCAGTACTTC. Amino acid sequence: CASSLTSGSVTQYF. The full variable domain, with the rest looked up from reference TRBV7-3 and TRBJ2-5, is GAGVSQTPSNKVTEKGKYVELRCDPISGHTALYWYRQSLGQGPEFLIYFQGTGAADDSGLPNDRFFAVRPEGSVSTLKIQRTERGDSAVYLCASSLTSGSVTQYFGPGTRLLVL.